The 10 T cell receptor beta chains in this list originate from one sample, sequenced in a study of cytomegalovirus exposure and HLA in healthy donors. Amplification used 60 Vbeta primers and 13 Jbeta primers. Assay used: immunoSEQ multiplex PCR; TCRdb lists only in-frame clones, some missing. The profile covers fewer than 150,000 clones, with 70% to 85% appearing a single time and more than 3.5% taken by the ten largest. Sequenced sample: PBMCs. The receptors come from a woman aged 40 to 50 in good health and CMV-seropositive.

The V and J genes are TRBV15 and TRBJ1-1; tentatively, D is TRBD1 (6 bases). Between the trimmed V and J ends, which lost 0 bases and 2 bases, there was a span of 13 bases. Germline V gene sequence: CDR1 LNHNV, CDR2 YYDKDF (reference sequence). The CDR3 loop spans 16 amino acids. This chain's CDR3 is CATSRDYGQLNTEAFF. For the CDR3, the DNA is TGTGCCACCAGCAGAGATTATGGACAGCTAAACACTGAAGCTTTCTTT.

The chain has TRBV4-1 and TRBJ2-5, with 11 bases aligning to TRBD2. The CDR3 loop spans 18 amino acids. The J segment lost 2 bases and the V segment lost 0 bases, leaving 8 bases of the junction unmatched. The germline V gene has CDR1 MGHRA and CDR2 YSYEKL. This CDR3 reads CASSQDLLAGGNQETQYF. CDR3 bases: TGCGCCAGCAGCCAAGACCTTCTAGCGGGGGGAAATCAAGAGACCCAGTACTTC.

This chain links TRBV19 with TRBJ1-1; a possible D gene is TRBD1 (6 bases). Germline CDR1 reads LNHDA; CDR2 reads SQIVND (reference sequence). Trimming pared 6 bases from V and 1 base from J, leaving 9 bases between. This CDR3 spans 13 amino acids. The CDR3 region has the DNA TGTGCCAGTAGGTGGACAGCGAACACTGAAGCTTTCTTT. Encoded protein: CASRWTANTEAFF.

The CDR3 sequence is CATSSPDRGGYGYTF. The CDR3 coding sequence is TGTGCCACCAGCTCTCCCGACAGGGGAGGCTATGGCTACACCTTC. The rearrangement joins TRBV15 to TRBJ1-2; 8 bases are a match to TRBD1. CDR1 and CDR2 from the germline V gene are LNHNV and YYDKDF (reference sequence). CDR3 size: 15 residues. Germline trimming cut 5 bases from V and 4 bases from J; bases unmatched to any gene: 9.

The gene calls are TRBV7-8 and TRBJ1-1; 10 bases are shared with TRBD1. This CDR3 comprises 13 residues. Trimming cost V 5 bases and J 10 bases; bases outside gene matches: 7. Germline V CDR1 and CDR2: SGHVS, FQNEAQ. CDR3 loop: CASSARTGGIAFF. CDR3 bases: TGTGCCAGCAGCGCCCGGACAGGGGGAATAGCTTTCTTT.

In its sample, this clone was seen once. The genes are TRBV6-6 and TRBJ1-1; 12 nucleotides match TRBD1. Per germline, CDR1 MNHNY and CDR2 SVGAGI (reference sequence). The trim removed 2 bases at V and 4 bases at J, leaving 2 bases unmatched. This CDR3 contains 15 residues. CDR3 region: CASSYPGQGATEAFF. Here the CDR3 DNA reads TGTGCCAGCAGTTACCCGGGACAGGGGGCCACTGAAGCTTTCTTT.

This clone was counted only a few times. The genes are TRBV19 and TRBJ2-7; D perhaps matches TRBD2 (6 bases). The CDR3 length is 14 residues. CDR1 LNHDA and CDR2 SQIVND come from the germline V gene (reference sequence). Trimming took off 1 base at V and 2 bases at J, with 9 bases between the two ends. For the CDR3, the DNA is TGTGCCAGTAGTATAGGGGACTTCACCTACGAGCAGTACTTC. Its translation: CASSIGDFTYEQYF.

The rearrangement joins TRBV9 to TRBJ2-5; 10 bases are shared with TRBD2. V lost 1 base, J lost 5 bases, and 8 bases stayed unmatched. The germline gives CDR1 SGDLS, CDR2 YYNGEE. The CDR3 sequence is 16 residues long. As DNA, the CDR3 is TGTGCCAGCAGCGTAAGCGCAGCGGGGGGGTCGGAGACCCAGTACTTC. This translates into CASSVSAAGGSETQYF.

The CDR3 DNA reads TGTGCCTGGGACAGGGGTTTGAACACTGAAGCTTTCTTT. Encoded protein: CAWDRGLNTEAFF. The chain uses TRBV30 and TRBJ1-1, with 8 bases that match TRBD1. The CDR3 sequence is 13 residues long. V lost 5 bases, J lost 0 bases, and 2 bases stayed unmatched. Germline CDR1 is GTSNPN and CDR2 is SVGIG (reference sequence).

This clone appeared a few times. The chain combines TRBV19 with TRBJ2-5; TRBD2 aligns across 8 bases. The CDR3 covers 15 residues. CDR1 is LNHDA, CDR2 SQIVND, per germline (reference sequence). With V trimmed by 5 bases and J by 5 bases, 10 bases remained unmatched. The CDR3, as DNA: TGTGCCAGTAGTTTGTCGGGGGGGGAAAGGGAGACCCAGTACTTC. Protein product: CASSLSGGERETQYF.